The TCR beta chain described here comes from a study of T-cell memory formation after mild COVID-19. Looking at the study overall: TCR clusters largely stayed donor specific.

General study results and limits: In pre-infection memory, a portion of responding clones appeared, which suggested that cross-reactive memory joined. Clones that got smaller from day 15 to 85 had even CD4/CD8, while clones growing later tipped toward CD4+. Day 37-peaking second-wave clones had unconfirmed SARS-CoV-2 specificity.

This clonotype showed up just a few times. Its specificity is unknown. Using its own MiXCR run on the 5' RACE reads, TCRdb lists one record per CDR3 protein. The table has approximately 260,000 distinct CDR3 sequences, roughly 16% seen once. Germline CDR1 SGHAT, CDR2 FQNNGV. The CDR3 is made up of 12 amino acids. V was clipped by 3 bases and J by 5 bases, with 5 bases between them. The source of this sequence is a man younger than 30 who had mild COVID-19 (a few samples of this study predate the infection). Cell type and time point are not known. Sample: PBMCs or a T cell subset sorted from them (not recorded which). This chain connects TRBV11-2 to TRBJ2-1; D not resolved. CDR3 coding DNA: TGTGCCAGCAGCTTTACCAACAATGAGCAGTTCTTC. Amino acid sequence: CASSFTNNEQFF.